The next 27 T cell receptor beta chains were all read from a single sample in a study of T-cell memory formation after mild COVID-19. TCRdb processed the 5' RACE reads anew with MiXCR; each CDR3 protein has one entry. The table lists some 320,000 distinct CDR3 sequences, roughly 15% of them singletons, with around 20% in the top ten. Sequenced input: PBMCs or a T cell subset sorted from them (not recorded which). The source is a man between 18 and 29 years old who had mild COVID-19 (a few samples of this study predate the infection). Cell type and time point are not known.

This clonotype was counted a few times. The chain recombines TRBV7-3 with TRBJ2-3; 9 bases match TRBD2. The V gene end was trimmed by 7 bases and the J gene end by 1 base; junction bases not matched to a gene: 3. This CDR3 region has 14 residues. Germline CDR1 SGHTA, CDR2 FQGTGA. CDR3 amino acids: CASKERGGTDTQYF. For the CDR3, the DNA is TGTGCCAGCAAGGAGCGGGGGGGCACAGATACGCAGTATTTT.

V usage is TRBV5-8 and J usage is TRBJ1-5; D possibly corresponds to TRBD1 (6 bases). The CDR3 covers 15 residues. Trimming stripped 0 bases from V and 3 bases from J, with 10 bases between. The germline CDR1 and CDR2 sequences are SGHTS and YDEGEE. The CDR3 DNA follows: TGTGCCAGCAGCTTGGTATGGGGGGCCAATCAGCCCCAGCATTTT. Its protein product is CASSLVWGANQPQHF.

The rearrangement links TRBV11-2 to TRBJ1-4; possible D gene TRBD1, 6 bases. The V gene's germline CDR1 is SGHAT and CDR2 FQNNGV. Trimming pared 3 bases from V and 5 bases from J, leaving 10 bases between. The CDR3 has 14 amino acids. CDR3 sequence (DNA): TGTGCCAGCAGCTTGGGACAATTAAATGAAAAACTGTTTTTT. This gives the protein CASSLGQLNEKLFF.

Many counts were recorded for this clonotype. The chain combines TRBV5-4 with TRBJ2-3, with D uncertain. The CDR3 is 13 amino acids. The ends were cut back, 5 bases at V and 3 bases at J, with 10 bases in the middle. The germline gives CDR1 SGHNT, CDR2 YYREEE (reference sequence). The CDR3 here is CASRPDPTDTQYF. Here the CDR3 DNA reads TGTGCCAGCAGACCGGACCCAACAGATACGCAGTATTTT.

V is TRBV5-1 and J is TRBJ1-2; D call uncertain. V was trimmed by 0 bases and J by 10 bases, leaving 19 bases between them. This CDR3 comprises 15 residues. Germline V gives CDR1 SGHRS, CDR2 YFSETQ. CDR3 loop: CASSLVTGPRTSYTF. CDR3 DNA sequence: TGCGCCAGCAGCTTGGTCACGGGTCCCAGGACGTCCTACACCTTC.

The V and J genes are TRBV7-2 and TRBJ1-4, with D perhaps matching TRBD1 (5 bases). Germline CDR1 and CDR2: SGHTA and FQGNSA. The CDR3 is made up of 15 amino acids. V gave up 4 bases and J gave up 8 bases, with 17 bases separating them. The CDR3, as DNA: TGTGCCAGCAGCTACCCCCGGGGGAGAGGAGAAAAACTGTTTTTT. Translated, it gives CASSYPRGRGEKLFF.

This clonotype was recorded a few times. The chain has TRBV5-1 and TRBJ2-7; D perhaps matches TRBD2 (6 bases). CDR1 and CDR2 from the germline V gene are SGHRS and YFSETQ. The CDR3 is made up of 14 amino acids. V lost 5 bases and J 5 bases, leaving 17 bases between the germline ends. CDR3 DNA sequence: TGCGCCAGCAGACCGCCGGGAGCCCCAAACGAGCAGTACTTC. It translates to CASRPPGAPNEQYF.

This clonotype was detected a few times. This chain joins TRBV12-3 or TRBV12-4 and TRBJ1-2; 7 bases are shared with TRBD1. V was pared by 6 bases and J by 4 bases, with 5 bases of the junction left unmatched. CDR3 length equals 13 residues. CDR3 sequence reads: CASRANRGYGYTF. Written as DNA, the CDR3 is TGTGCCAGCAGGGCTAACAGGGGCTATGGCTACACCTTC.

There are a few counts of this clonotype. The V call is TRBV24-1, the J call TRBJ1-4; TRBD1 matches at 9 bases. The CDR3 is 13 residues long. CDR1 KGHDR and CDR2 SFDVKD come from the germline V gene. Trimming at V came to 6 bases and at J to 11 bases, leaving 6 bases not matched to a gene. The CDR3 region is CATSTTGGRKLFF. CDR3 nucleotides: TGTGCCACCAGTACCACAGGGGGCAGGAAACTGTTTTTT.

This clonotype was observed a handful of times. The chain employs TRBV7-2 and TRBJ2-3; TRBD2 aligns across 11 bases. The V and J ends lost 1 base and 6 bases, in that order; junction bases with no gene match: 6. The CDR3 is made up of 16 amino acids. The germline gives CDR1 SGHTA, CDR2 FQGNSA. The CDR3 here is CASSLVAGGRGDTQYF. CDR3 DNA: TGTGCCAGCAGCTTAGTAGCGGGGGGGCGTGGCGATACGCAGTATTTT.

This sequence joins TRBV6-5 and TRBJ2-7, with TRBD1 matching over 7 bases. V shed 1 base, J shed 4 bases, and the junction held 4 bases outside the gene matches. The CDR3 is made up of 14 amino acids. Looked up from germline, CDR1 is MNHEY and CDR2 is SVGAGI. The CDR3, as DNA: TGTGCCAGCAGTTACTTACTGACAGGGTACGAGCAGTACTTC. It encodes CASSYLLTGYEQYF.

The chain combines TRBV5-6 with TRBJ1-4; weak D call: TRBD1 (6 bases). Germline V lookup: CDR1 SGHDT, CDR2 YYEEEE. The CDR3 has 16 amino acids. The ends were cut back, 4 bases at V and 3 bases at J, with 16 bases in the middle. CDR3 amino acids: CASSPRGGRANEKLFF. In DNA form, the CDR3 reads TGTGCCAGCAGCCCTCGGGGGGGCCGGGCTAATGAAAAACTGTTTTTT.

The J gene is TRBJ2-1, the V gene TRBV12-3 or TRBV12-4; D gene uncertain. Trimming stripped 11 bases from V and 4 bases from J, with 3 bases between. The CDR3 has 9 residues. The CDR3 sequence is CAGYNEQFF. CDR3 bases: TGTGCCGGGTACAATGAGCAGTTCTTC.

This clonotype came up a few times. The chain joins TRBV29-1 to TRBJ1-1, with D perhaps matching TRBD1 (5 bases). CDR3 length: 11 amino acids. Germline loops: CDR1 SQVTM, CDR2 ANQGSEA. The V end was cut by 7 bases, the J end by 4 bases, with 10 bases between. The CDR3 protein is CSACGGTEAFF. The CDR3 nucleotides are TGCAGCGCCTGTGGGGGCACTGAAGCTTTCTTT.

The rearrangement links TRBV12-3 or TRBV12-4 to TRBJ2-1; maybe TRBD1 (5 bases). This CDR3 spans 14 amino acids. Trimming removed 7 bases at V and 5 bases at J, with 15 bases between. The CDR3 DNA follows: TGTGCCAGCACTCCCCAAGGGGCCGACAATGAGCAGTTCTTC. It translates to CASTPQGADNEQFF.

V and J are TRBV5-1 and TRBJ2-7, with a tentative D call TRBD1 (5 bases). CDR1 SGHRS and CDR2 YFSETQ come from the germline V gene. This CDR3 spans 12 amino acids. Trimming pared 4 bases from V and 3 bases from J, leaving 8 bases between. CDR3 region: CASSTDSYEQYF. The CDR3 nucleotides read TGCGCCAGCAGCACCGACAGCTACGAGCAGTACTTC.

This rearrangement joins TRBV29-1 to TRBJ2-7; 12 bases are a match to TRBD1. With V trimmed by 5 bases and J by 7 bases, 6 bases remained unmatched. The CDR3 has 13 amino acids. Germline assignment: CDR1 SQVTM and CDR2 ANQGSEA. CDR3 in amino acids: CSVKGQGAREQYF. CDR3 nucleotides: TGCAGCGTTAAGGGACAGGGGGCTCGAGAGCAGTACTTC.

The J gene is TRBJ2-7, the V gene TRBV11-3, with 7 bases identical to TRBD1. Germline-derived CDR1 and CDR2 are SGHNT and YENEEA. This CDR3 region has 13 residues. Trimming took 4 bases from V and 4 from J; bases not matched to a gene: 4. The CDR3 sequence: CASSSGQEYEQYF. In DNA, the CDR3 is TGTGCCAGCAGCTCCGGACAGGAATACGAGCAGTACTTC.

This clonotype showed up just a few times. The DNA is left out, because the CDR3 cannot be placed on it with certainty; the CDR3 is given as TCRdb lists it. The chain has TRBV12-3 or TRBV12-4 and TRBJ2-5; the DNA was not compared with TRBD2, the D call given in the table. The CDR3 spans 15 residues, counting both ends. The CDR3 protein is CASSFLAGALETQYF.

The sample holds many counts of this clonotype. The rearrangement links TRBV5-5 to TRBJ2-1; 10 nucleotides agree with TRBD2. With V trimmed by 4 bases and J by 4 bases, 5 bases remained unmatched. The CDR3 has 15 residues. Per germline, CDR1 SGHKS and CDR2 YYEKEE (reference sequence). The CDR3 region is CASSQLAGSYNEQFF. The CDR3 DNA sequence: TGTGCCAGCAGCCAACTAGCGGGGTCTTACAATGAGCAGTTCTTC.

V and J are TRBV5-1 and TRBJ2-3; unclear D gene. This CDR3 has 13 residues. V gave up 5 bases and J gave up 1 base, with 8 bases separating them. Germline V CDR1 and CDR2: SGHRS, YFSETQ. This chain's CDR3 is CASRSAGTDTQYF. CDR3 DNA: TGCGCCAGCAGAAGCGCCGGCACAGATACGCAGTATTTT.

The chain employs TRBV19 and TRBJ2-1, with D tentatively TRBD1 (6 bases). The V gene's germline CDR1 is LNHDA and CDR2 SQIVND (reference sequence). V was pared by 1 base and J by 9 bases, with 10 bases between. The CDR3 totals 13 residues. The CDR3 nucleotides are TGTGCCAGTAGTATAGGTAGGGGGTCTGAGCAGTTCTTC. Its translation: CASSIGRGSEQFF.

The genes are TRBV3-1 and TRBJ1-2; 7 bases map to TRBD1. Trimming removed 4 bases from V and 2 bases from J; junction bases left unmatched: 13. The CDR3 has 17 amino acids. CDR1 and CDR2 (germline): LGHDT, YNNKEL (reference sequence). In nucleotides, the CDR3 is TGTGCCAGCAGCCGGCGATCGGGACAGTCCCCGAACTATGGCTACACCTTC. Protein: CASSRRSGQSPNYGYTF.

This clonotype turned up a few times. This chain joins TRBV6-1 and TRBJ2-2, with D possibly matching TRBD2 (6 bases). Trimming took 8 bases from V and 1 from J, leaving 8 bases between them. Germline loops: CDR1 MNHNS, CDR2 SASEGT. This CDR3 has 13 amino acids. CDR3 DNA: TGTGCCAGCGGGCGGGGGAACACCGGGGAGCTGTTTTTT. Its protein is CASGRGNTGELFF.

The rearrangement uses TRBV2 and TRBJ2-2; no definite D call. The V end lost 6 bases, the J end lost 8 bases, and 13 bases lay between the germline ends. The CDR3 contains 13 residues. Germline values: CDR1 SNHLY, CDR2 FYNNEI. CDR3 amino acids: CASSLERPGELFF. CDR3 bases: TGTGCCAGCAGCCTCGAAAGGCCGGGGGAGCTGTTTTTT.

The CDR3 protein is CASSATSGGIVKQFF. CDR3 nucleotides: TGTGCCAGCAGTGCGACTAGCGGGGGAATCGTGAAGCAGTTCTTC. The chain uses TRBV6-4 and TRBJ2-1, with 12 bases that match TRBD2. CDR3 length: 15 residues. Germline loops: CDR1 MRHNA, CDR2 SNTAGT. The V segment lost 4 bases and the J segment 11 bases; nucleotides outside the gene matches: 9.

This clonotype occurred once. V gene TRBV2 combines with J gene TRBJ1-1; D not certain. Germline-derived CDR1 and CDR2 are SNHLY and FYNNEI. V lost 6 bases to trimming and J lost 5 bases, with 7 bases between them. The CDR3 has 11 residues. DNA for the CDR3: TGTGCCAGCAGAATTGGGACTGAAGCTTTCTTT. Protein product: CASRIGTEAFF.